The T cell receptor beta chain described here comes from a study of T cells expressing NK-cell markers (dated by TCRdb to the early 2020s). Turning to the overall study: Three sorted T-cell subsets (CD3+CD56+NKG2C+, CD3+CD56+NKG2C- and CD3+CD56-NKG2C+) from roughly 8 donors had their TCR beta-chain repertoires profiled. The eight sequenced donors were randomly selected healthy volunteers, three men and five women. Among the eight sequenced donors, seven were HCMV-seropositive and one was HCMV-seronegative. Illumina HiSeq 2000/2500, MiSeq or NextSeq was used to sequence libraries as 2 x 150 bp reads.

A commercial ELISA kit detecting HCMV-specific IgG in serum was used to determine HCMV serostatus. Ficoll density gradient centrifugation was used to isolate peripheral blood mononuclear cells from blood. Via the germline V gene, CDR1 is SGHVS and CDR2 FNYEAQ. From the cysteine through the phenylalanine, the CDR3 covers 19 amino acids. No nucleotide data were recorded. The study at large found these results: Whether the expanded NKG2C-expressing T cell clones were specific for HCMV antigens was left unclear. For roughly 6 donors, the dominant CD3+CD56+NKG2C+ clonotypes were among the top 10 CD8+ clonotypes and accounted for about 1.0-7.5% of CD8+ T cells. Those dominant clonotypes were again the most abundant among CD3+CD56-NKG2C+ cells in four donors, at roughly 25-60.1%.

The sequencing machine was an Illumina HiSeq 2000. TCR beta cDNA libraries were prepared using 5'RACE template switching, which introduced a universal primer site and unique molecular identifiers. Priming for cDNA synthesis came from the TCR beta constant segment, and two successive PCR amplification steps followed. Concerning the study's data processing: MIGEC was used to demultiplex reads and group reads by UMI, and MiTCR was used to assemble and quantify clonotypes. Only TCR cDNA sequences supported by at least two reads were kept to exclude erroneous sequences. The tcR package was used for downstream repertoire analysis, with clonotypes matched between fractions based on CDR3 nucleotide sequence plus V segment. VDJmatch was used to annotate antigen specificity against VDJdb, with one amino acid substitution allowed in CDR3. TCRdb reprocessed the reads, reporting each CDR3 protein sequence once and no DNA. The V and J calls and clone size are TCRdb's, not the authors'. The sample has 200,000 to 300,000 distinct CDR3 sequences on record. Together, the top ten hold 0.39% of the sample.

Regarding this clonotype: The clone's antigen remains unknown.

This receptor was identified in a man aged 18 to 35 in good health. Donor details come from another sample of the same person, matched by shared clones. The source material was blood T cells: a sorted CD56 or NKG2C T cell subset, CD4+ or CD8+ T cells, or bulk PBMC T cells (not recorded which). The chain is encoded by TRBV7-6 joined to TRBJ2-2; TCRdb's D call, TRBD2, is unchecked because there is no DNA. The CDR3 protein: CASSLNGLAGFPRGGELFF.